The sample holds a few counts of the clone carrying this T cell receptor beta chain. TCRdb used MiXCR to reprocess the 5' RACE reads, holding one entry per CDR3 protein. The sample shows roughly 380,000 distinct CDR3 sequences, 25% to 35% of them seen only once. This record comes from a study of identical twins' blood T cells. The CDR3 covers 12 residues. Germline lookup yields CDR1 WSHSY and CDR2 SAAADI. V lost 4 bases, J lost 7 bases, and 11 bases lay in between. Sequenced: PBMCs. The V gene is TRBV10-2, the J gene TRBJ2-7; TRBD2 is a possible D gene (5 bases). This clonotype originated in a woman between 18 and 50 years old in good health. The CDR3 DNA reads TGCGCCAGCAGTGGGGTTAGGACTGAGCAGTACTTC. Its protein is CASSGVRTEQYF.